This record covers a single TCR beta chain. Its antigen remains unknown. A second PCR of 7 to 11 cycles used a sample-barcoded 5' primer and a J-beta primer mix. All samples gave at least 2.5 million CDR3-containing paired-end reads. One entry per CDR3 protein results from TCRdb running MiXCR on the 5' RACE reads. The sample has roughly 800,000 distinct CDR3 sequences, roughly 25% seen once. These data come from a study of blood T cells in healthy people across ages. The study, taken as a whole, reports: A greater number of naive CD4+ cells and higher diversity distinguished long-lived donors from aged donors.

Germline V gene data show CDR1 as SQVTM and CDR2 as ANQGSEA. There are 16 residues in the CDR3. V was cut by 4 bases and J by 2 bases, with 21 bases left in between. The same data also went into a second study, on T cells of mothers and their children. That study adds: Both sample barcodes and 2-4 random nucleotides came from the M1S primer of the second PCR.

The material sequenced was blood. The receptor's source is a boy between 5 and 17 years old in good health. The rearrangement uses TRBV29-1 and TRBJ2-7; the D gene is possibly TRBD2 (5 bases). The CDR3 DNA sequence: TGCAGCGTTGGGCCGGGCCGAGGGAGCCCGGCCTACGAGCAGTACTTC. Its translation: CSVGPGRGSPAYEQYF.